One and the same sample provided the 2 T cell receptor beta chains below, sequenced in a study of blood T cells in healthy people across ages. Primed by a sample-barcoded 5' primer and a J-beta primer mix, a second PCR proceeded for roughly 6 to 12 cycles. A single record per CDR3 protein comes from TCRdb applying MiXCR to the 5' RACE reads. The table includes hundreds of thousands of distinct CDR3 sequences, roughly 49% detected once. The material sequenced was blood. These receptors originate from a woman between 55 and 75 years old in good health.

The chain uses TRBV4-3 and TRBJ1-1; D unresolved. The germline V gene has CDR1 LGHNA and CDR2 YSLEER. The CDR3 covers 14 residues. Trimming took off 3 bases at V and 5 bases at J, with 13 bases between the two ends. CDR3 sequence: CASSQVHSGTEAFF. For the CDR3, the DNA is TGCGCCAGCAGCCAGGTCCATTCTGGTACTGAAGCTTTCTTT.

This chain connects TRBV28 to TRBJ1-2; a possible D gene is TRBD1 (5 bases). Between the trimmed V and J ends, which lost 3 bases and 2 bases, there was a span of 13 bases. The germline V gene encodes CDR1 MDHEN and CDR2 SYDVKM. This CDR3 has 15 amino acids. CDR3 sequence: CASSFGRGGNYGYTF. The CDR3 DNA reads as TGTGCCAGCAGTTTTGGTCGGGGGGGGAACTATGGCTACACCTTC.